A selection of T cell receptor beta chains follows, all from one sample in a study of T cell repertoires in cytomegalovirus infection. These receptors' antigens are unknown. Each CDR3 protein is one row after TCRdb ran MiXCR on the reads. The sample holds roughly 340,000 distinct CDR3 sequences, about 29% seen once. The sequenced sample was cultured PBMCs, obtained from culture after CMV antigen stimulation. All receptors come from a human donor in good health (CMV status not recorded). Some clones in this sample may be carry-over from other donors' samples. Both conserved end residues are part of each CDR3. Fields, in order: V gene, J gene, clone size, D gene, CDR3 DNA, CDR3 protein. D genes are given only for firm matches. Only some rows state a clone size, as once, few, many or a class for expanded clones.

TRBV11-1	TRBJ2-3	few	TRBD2	TGTGCCAGCAGCAGCAGAGGGAGGGACGCAGATACGCAGTATTTT	CASSSRGRDADTQYF
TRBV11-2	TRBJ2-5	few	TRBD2	TGTGCCAGCAGCTTAACCGGGACTAGCATACAAGAGACCCAGTACTTC	CASSLTGTSIQETQYF
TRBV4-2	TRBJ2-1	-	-	TGTGCCAGCAGCACCCGTCTAAGGGGAAACAATGAGCAGTTCTTC	CASSTRLRGNNEQFF
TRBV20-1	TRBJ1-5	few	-	TGCAGTGCTAGAGATGGACTGCCATATAGCAATCAGCCCCAGCATTTT	CSARDGLPYSNQPQHF
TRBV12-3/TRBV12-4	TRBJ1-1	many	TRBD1	TGTGCCAGCAGTGTGGACAGGGGACACACTGAAGCTTTCTTT	CASSVDRGHTEAFF
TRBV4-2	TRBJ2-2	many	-	TGTGCCAGCAGCCAAGATGGGCCCGGGGAGCTGTTTTTT	CASSQDGPGELFF
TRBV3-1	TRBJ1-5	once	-	TGTGCCAGCAGCCACTTTAGCAATCAGCCCCAGCATTTT	CASSHFSNQPQHF
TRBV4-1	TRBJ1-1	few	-	TGCGCCAGCAGCCAGGCAGGGGACACTGAAGCTTTCTTT	CASSQAGDTEAFF
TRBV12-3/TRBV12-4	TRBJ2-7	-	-	TGTGCCAGCAGTTTTTACGGGGCCCAGAGCGAGCAGTACTTC	CASSFYGAQSEQYF
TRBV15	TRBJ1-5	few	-	TGTGCCACCAGCAGAGCCTATTATCAGCCCCAGCATTTT	CATSRAYYQPQHF
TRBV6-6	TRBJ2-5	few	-	TGTGCCAGCAGCCTGGGGGCGTTGCGGGAGACCCAGTACTTC	CASSLGALRETQYF
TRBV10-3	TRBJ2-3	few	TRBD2	TGTGCCATCAGGGGATATGGGACTAGCGGGACTAGCACAGATACGCAGTATTTT	CAIRGYGTSGTSTDTQYF
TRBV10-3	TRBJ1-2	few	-	TGTGCCATCAGTGTAAAGGACGGGGGGGAGACCTATGGCTACACCTTC	CAISVKDGGETYGYTF
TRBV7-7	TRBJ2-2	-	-	TGTGCCTGCAGCTTGGTCGCCGGGGAGCTGTTTTTT	CACSLVAGELFF
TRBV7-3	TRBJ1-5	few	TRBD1	TGTGCCAGCAGCTCCGGGACAGGGGAGCATCAGCCCCAGCATTTT	CASSSGTGEHQPQHF
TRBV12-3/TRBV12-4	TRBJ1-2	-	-	TGTGCCAGCAGGGAACAGGGAGGGTATGGCTACACCTTC	CASREQGGYGYTF
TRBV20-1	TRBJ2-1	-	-	TGCAGTGCTAGTGTGGACTCACACAATGAGCAGTTCTTC	CSASVDSHNEQFF
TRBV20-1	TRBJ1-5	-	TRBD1	TGCAGTGCTAGACTTACTACGGGACAGGGAGGTAACCAGCCCCAGCATTTT	CSARLTTGQGGNQPQHF
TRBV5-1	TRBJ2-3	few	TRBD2	TGCGCCAGCAGCTTGGAGGGGCTAGCGGGGGGGCTTGGCACAGATACGCAGTATTTT	CASSLEGLAGGLGTDTQYF
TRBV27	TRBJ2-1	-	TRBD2	TGTGCCAGCAGTCGAAGCGGGGAGTCCTACAATGAGCAGTTCTTC	CASSRSGESYNEQFF
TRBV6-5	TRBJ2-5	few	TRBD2	TGTGCCAGCAGTTACTCTGGGACTAGCGGCCAAGAGACCCAGTACTTC	CASSYSGTSGQETQYF
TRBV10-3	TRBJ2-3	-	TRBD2	TGTGCCATCAGTGAGTCGACACTAGCGGTATTCACAGATACGCAGTATTTT	CAISESTLAVFTDTQYF
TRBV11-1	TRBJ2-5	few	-	TGTGCCAGCAGCTTATTACTTCTGGCCCAAGAGACCCAGTACTTC	CASSLLLLAQETQYF
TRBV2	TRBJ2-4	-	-	TGTGCCAGCACCTCGGATAGCAGAGCCAAAAACATTCAGTACTTC	CASTSDSRAKNIQYF
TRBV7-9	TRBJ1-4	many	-	TGTGCCAGCAGCGCGGGACGGACTAATGAAAAACTGTTTTTT	CASSAGRTNEKLFF
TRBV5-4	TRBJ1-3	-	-	TGTGCCAGCAGCTCAGGACTGGCCTCTGGAAACACCATATATTTT	CASSSGLASGNTIYF
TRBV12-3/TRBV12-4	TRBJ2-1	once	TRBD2	TGTGCCAGCAGGCAACTAGCGGGGGCCAGCAATGAGCAGTTCTTC	CASRQLAGASNEQFF
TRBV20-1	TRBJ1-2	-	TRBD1	TGCAGTGCTAGCCGGGGAGAGGACAGGCCCTTCTATGGCTACACCTTC	CSASRGEDRPFYGYTF
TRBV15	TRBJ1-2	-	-	TGTGCCACCAGCAGAGATGGAAGGGAGCCTAACTATGGCTACACCTTC	CATSRDGREPNYGYTF
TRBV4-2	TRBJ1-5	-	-	TGTGCCAGCAGCCAAGACGAGTTGTATAGCAATCAGCCCCAGCATTTT	CASSQDELYSNQPQHF
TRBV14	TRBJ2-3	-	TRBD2	TGTGCCAGCAGCCCTCGACTAGCGGGGACTAGCACAGATACGCAGTATTTT	CASSPRLAGTSTDTQYF
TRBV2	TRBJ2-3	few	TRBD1	TGTGCCAGCAGTGAGGACAGGAGCACAGATACGCAGTATTTT	CASSEDRSTDTQYF
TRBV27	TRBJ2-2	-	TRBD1	TGTGCCAGCAGTTTATCAGGGGGCGCGAACACCGGGGAGCTGTTTTTT	CASSLSGGANTGELFF
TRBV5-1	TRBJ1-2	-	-	TGCGCCAGCAGCTTGCTACAGGGAACAAATGGCTACACCTTC	CASSLLQGTNGYTF
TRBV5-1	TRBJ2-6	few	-	TGCGCCAGCAGAGACGCCTCTGGGGCCAACGTCCTGACTTTC	CASRDASGANVLTF
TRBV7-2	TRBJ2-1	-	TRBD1	TGTGCCAGCCGGGGACGGGGACAGGGCTACAATGAGCAGTTCTTC	CASRGRGQGYNEQFF
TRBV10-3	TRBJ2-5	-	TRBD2	TGTGCCATCAGTGATGTAGCGGGAGAAGAGACCCAGTACTTC	CAISDVAGEETQYF
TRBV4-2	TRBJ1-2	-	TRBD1	TGTGCCAGCAGCCAAGATACCGGACAGGCAGGCTATGGCTACACCTTC	CASSQDTGQAGYGYTF
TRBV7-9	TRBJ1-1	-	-	TGTGCCAGCAGCCTAGGGGAGCCAAGGGGTGAAGCTTTCTTT	CASSLGEPRGEAFF
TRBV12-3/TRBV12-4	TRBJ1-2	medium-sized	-	TGTGCCAGCAGTTTAGACTACGAGGGCGGTAACTATGGCTACACCTTC	CASSLDYEGGNYGYTF